This note documents a single T cell receptor (beta chain) sequence. Its specificity is unknown. The record originates from a study of cytomegalovirus exposure and HLA in healthy donors. Study-wide findings and caveats: First-cohort TCR clusters tended to co-occur in the approximately 110 validation repertoires, a later analysis found.

The method was immunoSEQ multiplex PCR; TCRdb's version includes in-frame clones alone and lacks a portion of them. The sample has 250,000 to 400,000 clones; 70% to 90% are singletons. The TCR originated in a man younger than 45 in good health and CMV-seronegative. The sample consisted of PBMCs.

The CDR3: CASSLAPTAYGNTEAFF. CDR3 nucleotides: TGTGCCAGCAGCTTAGCGCCGACTGCCTACGGGAACACTGAAGCTTTCTTT. This rearrangement joins TRBV7-8 to TRBJ1-1; no firm D call. Germline V gives CDR1 SGHVS, CDR2 FQNEAQ. V gave up 0 bases and J gave up 1 base, with 15 bases separating them. There are 17 residues in the CDR3.